This T cell receptor beta chain was sequenced for a study of Graves' ophthalmopathy and Graves' hyperthyroidism. The study, taken as a whole, reports: Clonotypes were expanded in thyroid at above 0.001 frequency, and most also appeared in blood. Cross-validated, the 13-signature model showed 87.88%/81.08% sensitivity/specificity, and 80%/75% in the test set.

Moderate-to-severe activity, CAS at least 3, NOSPECS at least 4 and duration under 3 months characterized donors with ophthalmopathy. Exclusion criteria comprised other autoimmune diseases, uncontrolled infections, pregnancy or lactation in patients. RNA transcripts served as template for amplifying TCR beta CDR3 sequences. First-round RT-PCR used HTBI primers; second-round multiplex PCR followed. MiXCR, run by TCRdb on the multiplex PCR reads, gives a single entry per CDR3 protein. The data hold almost 750,000 distinct CDR3 sequences, with 35% to 50% observed a single time. As regards this clonotype: What it binds is not known.

V lost 6 bases and J 6 bases, leaving 12 bases between the germline ends. The CDR3 consists of 13 residues. Germline V gives CDR1 SGHRS, CDR2 YFSETQ. The TCR originated in an adult man with Graves' ophthalmopathy. This sequence joins TRBV5-1 and TRBJ2-2; tentative D call: TRBD1 (5 bases). The sequenced sample was peripheral blood. CDR3 DNA: TGCGCCAGCACCCCAGGGTCATCCGGGGAGCTGTTTTTT. This encodes CASTPGSSGELFF.